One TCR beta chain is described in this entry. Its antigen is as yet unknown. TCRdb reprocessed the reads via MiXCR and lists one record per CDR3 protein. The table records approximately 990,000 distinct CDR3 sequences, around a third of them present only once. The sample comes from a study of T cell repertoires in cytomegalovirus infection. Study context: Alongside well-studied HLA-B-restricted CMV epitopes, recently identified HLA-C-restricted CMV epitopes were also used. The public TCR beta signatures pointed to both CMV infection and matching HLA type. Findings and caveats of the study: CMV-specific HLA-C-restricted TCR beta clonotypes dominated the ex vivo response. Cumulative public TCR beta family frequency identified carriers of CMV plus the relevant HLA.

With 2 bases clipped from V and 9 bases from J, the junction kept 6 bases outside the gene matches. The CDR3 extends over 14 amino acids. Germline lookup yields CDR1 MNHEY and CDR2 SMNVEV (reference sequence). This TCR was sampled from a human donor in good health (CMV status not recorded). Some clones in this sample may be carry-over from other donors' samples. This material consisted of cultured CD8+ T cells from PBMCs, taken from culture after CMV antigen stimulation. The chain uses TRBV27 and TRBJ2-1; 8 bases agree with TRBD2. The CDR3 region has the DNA TGTGCCAGCAGTTTAGTACGGGGGGGCATTGAGCAGTTCTTC. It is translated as CASSLVRGGIEQFF.